The clone carrying this T cell receptor beta chain showed up just a few times. Its target is not known. The data were obtained in a study of CD8 T cells in ankylosing spondylitis. The germline V and J ends were trimmed by 3 bases and 4 bases, with 9 bases remaining between them. Per the germline V gene, CDR1 is MGHDK and CDR2 is SYGVNS. CDR3 length: 13 amino acids. Study results and limitations: It appeared that ankylosing spondylitis blood was characterized by a TCR beta motif of under ten highly homologous variants. Reactive arthritis synovial fluid and blood were previously reported to contain some motif variants. Disease-linked clones were found to be CD8+ and relatively rare in peripheral blood.

TCRdb ran MiXCR on the 5' RACE reads and lists one entry per CDR3 protein. In the table there are about 440,000 distinct CDR3 sequences, roughly 15% of which are singletons. V is TRBV25-1 and J is TRBJ1-2; D is unclear. Sample: blood, either unsorted or a sorted T cell fraction (not recorded which). The TCR originated in a male donor with ankylosing spondylitis. CDR3 in DNA: TGTGCCAGCAGTGATTCTTTTGGCTATGGCTACACCTTC. Protein sequence: CASSDSFGYGYTF.